This is a list of T cell receptor beta chains from one sample in a study of vaccination and CD4 T cells after COVID-19. These receptors lack a known antigen. Each CDR3 protein is one row after TCRdb ran MiXCR on the PCR reads. The sample lists thousands of distinct CDR3 sequences, under 55% occurring once. The sequenced sample consisted of CD4+ T cells from blood, cultured in vitro. These receptors were taken from a human donor in good health. Each CDR3 is given with its conserved first and last residue. The order of the fields is clone size, J gene, D gene, V gene, CDR3 protein, CDR3 DNA. D genes are given only for firm matches. Clone size is not always given. Where it is, it says once, few, many or a class for expanded clones.

clone size: .
J gene: TRBJ1-2
D gene: .
V gene: TRBV6-1
CDR3 protein: CASSEGLSRAYGYTF
CDR3 DNA: TGTGCCAGCAGTGAAGGGTTATCCAGGGCCTATGGCTACACCTTC

clone size: once
J gene: TRBJ2-1
D gene: TRBD1
V gene: TRBV27
CDR3 protein: CASSWTGSYNEQFF
CDR3 DNA: TGTGCCAGCAGTTGGACAGGCTCCTACAATGAGCAGTTCTTC

clone size: once
J gene: TRBJ1-2
D gene: .
V gene: TRBV9
CDR3 protein: CASSVVTGTNYGYTF
CDR3 DNA: TGTGCCAGCAGCGTAGTAACAGGGACCAACTATGGCTACACCTTC

clone size: .
J gene: TRBJ1-5
D gene: .
V gene: TRBV7-8
CDR3 protein: CASSLDRPSNQPQHF
CDR3 DNA: TGTGCCAGCAGCTTAGACCGACCGTCTAATCAGCCCCAGCATTTT

clone size: .
J gene: TRBJ1-1
D gene: TRBD1
V gene: TRBV11-2
CDR3 protein: CASSWDRIMNTEAFF
CDR3 DNA: TGTGCCAGCAGCTGGGACAGAATCATGAACACTGAAGCTTTCTTT

clone size: .
J gene: TRBJ1-4
D gene: .
V gene: TRBV20-1
CDR3 protein: CSARRAGNSNEKLFF
CDR3 DNA: TGCAGTGCTAGGAGGGCGGGAAACTCTAATGAAAAACTGTTTTTT

clone size: few
J gene: TRBJ2-5
D gene: .
V gene: TRBV5-1
CDR3 protein: CASSLEEETQYF
CDR3 DNA: TGCGCCAGCAGCTTAGAGGAAGAGACCCAGTACTTC

clone size: .
J gene: TRBJ1-4
D gene: TRBD1
V gene: TRBV7-9
CDR3 protein: CASSLEGQGEKLFF
CDR3 DNA: TGTGCCAGCAGCCTCGAGGGACAGGGGGAAAAACTGTTTTTT

clone size: .
J gene: TRBJ1-5
D gene: .
V gene: TRBV2
CDR3 protein: CASSETTSRGNQPQHF
CDR3 DNA: TGTGCCAGCAGTGAAACTACATCCCGGGGGAATCAGCCCCAGCATTTT

clone size: .
J gene: TRBJ1-1
D gene: .
V gene: TRBV20-1
CDR3 protein: CSARVGHSNTEAFF
CDR3 DNA: TGCAGTGCTAGAGTGGGCCACTCGAACACTGAAGCTTTCTTT

clone size: few
J gene: TRBJ1-5
D gene: .
V gene: TRBV15
CDR3 protein: CATSRGVFGDQPQHF
CDR3 DNA: TGTGCCACCAGCAGAGGGGTTTTCGGAGATCAGCCCCAGCATTTT

clone size: few
J gene: TRBJ1-1
D gene: TRBD1
V gene: TRBV6-1
CDR3 protein: CASRDREWTEAFF
CDR3 DNA: TGTGCCAGCAGAGACAGGGAATGGACTGAAGCTTTCTTT

clone size: .
J gene: TRBJ1-5
D gene: .
V gene: TRBV4-1
CDR3 protein: CASSQVESTPDQPQHF
CDR3 DNA: TGCGCCAGCAGCCAAGTTGAGAGTACGCCGGATCAGCCCCAGCATTTT

clone size: .
J gene: TRBJ2-3
D gene: .
V gene: TRBV2
CDR3 protein: CASRLRSTEPDTQYF
CDR3 DNA: TGTGCCAGCAGGTTACGATCGACAGAACCAGATACGCAGTATTTT

clone size: hyperexpanded
J gene: TRBJ1-1
D gene: .
V gene: TRBV19
CDR3 protein: CASSIRLRSAEAFF
CDR3 DNA: TGTGCCAGTAGTATAAGGCTTCGGTCTGCAGAAGCTTTCTTT

clone size: .
J gene: TRBJ2-5
D gene: .
V gene: TRBV2
CDR3 protein: CASGKTSQGQETQYF
CDR3 DNA: TGTGCCAGCGGTAAAACTAGTCAGGGGCAAGAGACCCAGTACTTC

clone size: .
J gene: TRBJ2-2
D gene: .
V gene: TRBV6-1
CDR3 protein: CASSSHTNTGELFF
CDR3 DNA: TGTGCCAGCAGCAGCCACACGAACACCGGGGAGCTGTTTTTT

clone size: once
J gene: TRBJ2-3
D gene: TRBD2
V gene: TRBV5-1
CDR3 protein: CASSLELRGAGSTDTQYF
CDR3 DNA: TGCGCCAGCAGCTTGGAACTAAGGGGAGCGGGGTCCACAGATACGCAGTATTTT

clone size: once
J gene: TRBJ1-1
D gene: .
V gene: TRBV12-3/TRBV12-4
CDR3 protein: CASSLAGKDTEAFF
CDR3 DNA: TGTGCCAGCAGTTTAGCAGGGAAGGACACTGAAGCTTTCTTT

clone size: few
J gene: TRBJ1-1
D gene: .
V gene: TRBV20-1
CDR3 protein: CSQVGALSTEAFF
CDR3 DNA: TGCAGTCAGGTGGGGGCGCTTAGCACTGAAGCTTTCTTT

clone size: .
J gene: TRBJ2-2
D gene: .
V gene: TRBV7-6
CDR3 protein: CASSLGLAAGELFF
CDR3 DNA: TGTGCCAGCAGCTTAGGGCTAGCCGCCGGGGAGCTGTTTTTT

clone size: few
J gene: TRBJ2-2
D gene: TRBD2
V gene: TRBV6-5
CDR3 protein: CASSSSGGATGELFF
CDR3 DNA: TGTGCCAGCAGTTCAAGCGGGGGAGCCACCGGGGAGCTGTTTTTT

clone size: few
J gene: TRBJ1-1
D gene: .
V gene: TRBV29-1
CDR3 protein: CSVWDPNTEAFF
CDR3 DNA: TGCAGCGTCTGGGACCCGAACACTGAAGCTTTCTTT

clone size: .
J gene: TRBJ2-2
D gene: .
V gene: TRBV11-3
CDR3 protein: CASTGAGGELFF
CDR3 DNA: TGTGCCAGCACCGGGGCGGGAGGGGAGCTGTTTTTT

clone size: .
J gene: TRBJ1-1
D gene: .
V gene: TRBV5-1
CDR3 protein: CASSLGVGDTEAFF
CDR3 DNA: TGCGCCAGCAGTTTGGGGGTAGGGGACACTGAAGCTTTCTTT

clone size: .
J gene: TRBJ2-5
D gene: TRBD2
V gene: TRBV20-1
CDR3 protein: CSANGAATSGGNQETQYF
CDR3 DNA: TGCAGTGCAAATGGTGCCGCGACTAGCGGGGGGAACCAAGAGACCCAGTACTTC

clone size: few
J gene: TRBJ1-5
D gene: TRBD1
V gene: TRBV6-1
CDR3 protein: CASTNGQGGQPQHF
CDR3 DNA: TGTGCCAGCACCAATGGACAGGGGGGTCAGCCCCAGCATTTT

clone size: few
J gene: TRBJ1-2
D gene: .
V gene: TRBV20-1
CDR3 protein: CSAPRGHGYTF
CDR3 DNA: TGCAGTGCCCCCCGGGGCCATGGCTACACCTTC

clone size: few
J gene: TRBJ1-1
D gene: .
V gene: TRBV20-1
CDR3 protein: CSASRGGNTEAFF
CDR3 DNA: TGCAGTGCTAGCAGGGGCGGGAACACTGAAGCTTTCTTT

clone size: .
J gene: TRBJ1-2
D gene: .
V gene: TRBV19
CDR3 protein: CASRRPGVAGYTF
CDR3 DNA: TGTGCCAGTAGACGCCCCGGGGTTGCTGGCTACACCTTC

clone size: .
J gene: TRBJ1-2
D gene: .
V gene: TRBV5-1
CDR3 protein: CASSLGGESGYTF
CDR3 DNA: TGCGCCAGCAGCTTGGGGGGGGAAAGTGGCTACACCTTC

clone size: .
J gene: TRBJ2-3
D gene: TRBD2
V gene: TRBV20-1
CDR3 protein: CSASPTSGATDTQYF
CDR3 DNA: TGCAGTGCTAGTCCCACTAGCGGGGCCACAGATACGCAGTATTTT

clone size: .
J gene: TRBJ1-1
D gene: TRBD1
V gene: TRBV2
CDR3 protein: CASKVQGEGTEAFF
CDR3 DNA: TGTGCCAGCAAGGTACAGGGGGAGGGGACTGAAGCTTTCTTT

clone size: .
J gene: TRBJ2-3
D gene: .
V gene: TRBV7-3
CDR3 protein: CASSRGQSTDTQYF
CDR3 DNA: TGTGCCAGCAGCCGGGGACAAAGCACAGATACGCAGTATTTT

clone size: .
J gene: TRBJ1-2
D gene: .
V gene: TRBV30
CDR3 protein: CAWSAGDYGYTF
CDR3 DNA: TGTGCCTGGAGCGCAGGGGACTATGGCTACACCTTC

clone size: .
J gene: TRBJ2-1
D gene: .
V gene: TRBV15
CDR3 protein: CATSRSLPRQGGYNEQFF
CDR3 DNA: TGTGCCACCAGCAGATCCCTACCCCGCCAGGGGGGGTACAATGAGCAGTTCTTC

clone size: .
J gene: TRBJ1-5
D gene: .
V gene: TRBV27
CDR3 protein: CAAGLNQPQHF
CDR3 DNA: TGTGCGGCAGGGTTGAATCAGCCCCAGCATTTT

clone size: few
J gene: TRBJ2-7
D gene: .
V gene: TRBV27
CDR3 protein: CATAVYEQYF
CDR3 DNA: TGTGCCACTGCCGTATACGAGCAGTACTTC

clone size: .
J gene: TRBJ1-2
D gene: .
V gene: TRBV21-1
CDR3 protein: CAPTGGGLTSLTNGYTF
CDR3 DNA: TGTGCCCCTACGGGGGGTGGGTTGACATCGCTAACTAATGGCTACACCTTC

clone size: .
J gene: TRBJ1-1
D gene: .
V gene: TRBV7-3
CDR3 protein: CASSPYLNTEAFF
CDR3 DNA: TGTGCCAGCAGCCCATATTTGAACACTGAAGCTTTCTTT

clone size: .
J gene: TRBJ1-2
D gene: TRBD1
V gene: TRBV4-1
CDR3 protein: CASSQGTGDNYGYTF
CDR3 DNA: TGCGCCAGCAGCCAAGGGACAGGTGACAACTATGGCTACACCTTC

clone size: .
J gene: TRBJ2-2
D gene: TRBD2
V gene: TRBV20-1
CDR3 protein: CSARPLSGGNTGELFF
CDR3 DNA: TGCAGTGCTAGACCCCTGAGCGGGGGTAACACCGGGGAGCTGTTTTTT

clone size: .
J gene: TRBJ2-1
D gene: TRBD2
V gene: TRBV6-1
CDR3 protein: CASSEEAGGYNEQFF
CDR3 DNA: TGTGCCAGCAGTGAAGAAGCGGGGGGATACAATGAGCAGTTCTTC

clone size: .
J gene: TRBJ2-5
D gene: TRBD1
V gene: TRBV6-1
CDR3 protein: CASSIEGTGGHETQYF
CDR3 DNA: TGTGCCAGCAGTATAGAAGGGACAGGGGGACACGAGACCCAGTACTTC

clone size: medium-sized
J gene: TRBJ1-2
D gene: .
V gene: TRBV10-1
CDR3 protein: CASSDGTANYGYTF
CDR3 DNA: TGCGCCAGCAGTGACGGTACGGCAAACTATGGCTACACCTTC

clone size: medium-sized
J gene: TRBJ1-2
D gene: .
V gene: TRBV2
CDR3 protein: CASSERQEYGYTF
CDR3 DNA: TGTGCCAGCAGTGAGCGACAGGAGTATGGCTACACCTTC

clone size: .
J gene: TRBJ1-2
D gene: .
V gene: TRBV28
CDR3 protein: CASSLMDYGYTF
CDR3 DNA: TGTGCCAGCAGTTTAATGGATTATGGCTACACCTTC

clone size: .
J gene: TRBJ1-3
D gene: .
V gene: TRBV29-1
CDR3 protein: CSVFEDSSGNTIYF
CDR3 DNA: TGCAGCGTTTTCGAGGACTCCTCTGGAAACACCATATATTTT